This passage covers 28 T cell receptor beta chains from one sample sequenced in a study of cytomegalovirus exposure and HLA in healthy donors. The PCR was carried out with 60 Vbeta primers and 13 Jbeta primers. Data came from immunoSEQ multiplex PCR; TCRdb stores just in-frame clones and leaves some out. The sample has roughly 180,000 clones, 65% to 85% seen once. The sequenced sample consisted of PBMCs. The receptor source for this set is a woman aged 30 to 39 in good health and CMV-seropositive.

The chain employs TRBV10-2 and TRBJ1-5; D is undetermined. The CDR3 totals 13 residues. V dropped 2 bases and J dropped 4 bases, with 6 bases sitting between them. Germline values: CDR1 WSHSY, CDR2 SAAADI. CDR3 nucleotide sequence: TGCGCCAGCAGTGAGAGCTTTAATCAGCCCCAGCATTTT. Translating gives CASSESFNQPQHF.

The chain has TRBV5-1 and TRBJ2-7, with TRBD2 as a possible D gene (5 bases). The CDR3 consists of 14 residues. Trimming cost V 0 bases and J 3 bases, with 10 bases left between them. The germline V gene encodes CDR1 SGHRS and CDR2 YFSETQ. The CDR3 loop reads CASSLGLGNYEQYF. The DNA for the CDR3 is TGCGCCAGCAGCTTGGGACTCGGGAACTACGAGCAGTACTTC.

The CDR3 loop reads CASSSGARAGYGYTF. The CDR3 nucleotides are TGTGCCAGCAGTTCCGGAGCTCGGGCGGGCTATGGCTACACCTTC. This chain joins TRBV28 and TRBJ1-2, with D uncertain. Germline V gives CDR1 MDHEN, CDR2 SYDVKM. The CDR3 loop spans 15 amino acids. Trimming pared 4 bases from V and 4 bases from J, leaving 16 bases between.

The CDR3 spells CASSFDRAVSAGEQYF. As DNA, the CDR3 is TGTGCCAGCAGCTTCGACAGGGCGGTATCGGCTGGCGAGCAGTACTTC. V is TRBV7-9 and J is TRBJ2-7, with TRBD1 identical over 7 bases. Unmatched junction bases numbered 14, after V lost 3 bases and J lost 6 bases. Germline V gene data show CDR1 as SEHNR and CDR2 as FQNEAQ (reference sequence). CDR3 length: 16 amino acids.

This clone was detected a few times. The V gene is TRBV19, the J gene TRBJ2-7; TRBD2 matches at 7 bases. Germline assignment: CDR1 LNHDA and CDR2 SQIVND (reference sequence). V was clipped by 9 bases and J by 7 bases; unmatched bases: 12. This CDR3 has 13 residues. CDR3 in amino acids: CASSSYGEGEQYF. CDR3 DNA sequence: TGTGCCAGCAGTTCATACGGGGAGGGGGAGCAGTACTTC.

The gene calls are TRBV5-6 and TRBJ2-7; 7 bases agree with TRBD2. Germline V gene data show CDR1 as SGHDT and CDR2 as YYEEEE. V lost 0 bases to trimming and J lost 3 bases; unmatched junction nucleotides: 6. The CDR3 totals 15 residues. Here the CDR3 DNA reads TGTGCCAGCAGCTTGGAGGCGACTAGCATCTACGAGCAGTACTTC. This translates into CASSLEATSIYEQYF.

V usage is TRBV29-1 and J usage is TRBJ2-1, with 7 bases lining up with TRBD1. The CDR3 length is 14 residues. Germline loops: CDR1 SQVTM, CDR2 ANQGSEA. Losses at the gene ends were 6 bases for V and 4 bases for J; bases not matched to a gene: 9. CDR3 DNA sequence: TGCAGCGTGGAGGATCGGGACAGATACAATGAGCAGTTCTTC. Amino acid sequence: CSVEDRDRYNEQFF.

The V call is TRBV15, the J call TRBJ2-1; tentative D call: TRBD2 (5 bases). The CDR3 runs 14 residues. Germline values: CDR1 LNHNV, CDR2 YYDKDF (reference sequence). Trimming pared 5 bases from V and 4 bases from J, leaving 12 bases between. This chain's CDR3 is CATSYGNPYNEQFF. The CDR3 nucleotides are TGTGCCACCAGCTACGGGAACCCATACAATGAGCAGTTCTTC. Supplemented by reference TRBV15 and TRBJ2-1, the full variable domain reads DAMVIQNPRYQVTQFGKPVTLSCSQTLNHNVMYWYQQKSSQAPKLLFHYYDKDFNNEADTPDNFQSRRPNTSFCFLDIRSPGLGDTAMYLCATSYGNPYNEQFFGPGTRLTVL.

The V call is TRBV7-2, the J call TRBJ1-5, with D unclear. The CDR3 totals 13 residues. Germline V gene data show CDR1 as SGHTA and CDR2 as FQGNSA. Trimming cost V 3 bases and J 5 bases, with 8 bases left between them. The DNA of the CDR3 is TGTGCCAGCAGCTTGAGAGGCGATCAGCCCCAGCATTTT. This codes for CASSLRGDQPQHF.

The rearrangement links TRBV7-9 to TRBJ1-1; D gene ambiguous. This CDR3 region has 16 residues. The V and J ends lost 5 bases and 8 bases respectively, with 24 bases between them. Per the germline V gene, CDR1 is SEHNR and CDR2 is FQNEAQ (reference sequence). The CDR3 DNA reads TGTGCCAGCAGCGCTGATGGGTCGAGCGCTCTTCGAGAAGCTTTCTTT. This encodes CASSADGSSALREAFF.

This chain joins TRBV7-9 and TRBJ2-2, with TRBD2 identical over 8 bases. From germline, CDR1 is SEHNR and CDR2 FQNEAQ (reference sequence). CDR3 length equals 15 residues. V shed 3 bases, J shed 4 bases, and the junction held 4 bases outside the gene matches. CDR3 sequence: CASSFGLAVTGELFF. Written as DNA, the CDR3 is TGTGCCAGCAGCTTTGGACTAGCCGTCACCGGGGAGCTGTTTTTT.

V usage is TRBV7-3 and J usage is TRBJ2-7; 8 nucleotides line up with TRBD1. The germline V gene encodes CDR1 SGHTA and CDR2 FQGTGA. CDR3 length: 13 residues. The J segment lost 6 bases and the V segment lost 3 bases, leaving 4 bases of the junction unmatched. The CDR3 bases are TGTGCCAGCAGCTTCGGACAGGGCAGCGAGCAGTACTTC. Translated, it gives CASSFGQGSEQYF.

This chain connects TRBV6-4 to TRBJ2-1; D gene unclear. This CDR3 comprises 16 residues. Per germline, CDR1 MRHNA and CDR2 SNTAGT. V was clipped by 2 bases and J by 4 bases, with 15 bases between them. CDR3 DNA: TGTGCCAGCAGTGACAGTTCGGTCCGTCCTTACAATGAGCAGTTCTTC. Protein: CASSDSSVRPYNEQFF.

V gene TRBV5-6 combines with J gene TRBJ2-7; tentatively, D is TRBD1 (5 bases). Germline V lookup: CDR1 SGHDT, CDR2 YYEEEE. V lost 1 base, J lost 4 bases, and 12 bases lay in between. The CDR3 consists of 14 residues. The chain's CDR3 is CASSLPGKPYEQYF. The CDR3, as DNA: TGTGCCAGCAGCTTGCCAGGGAAACCTTACGAGCAGTACTTC.

The V call is TRBV7-2, the J call TRBJ2-5, with TRBD2 matching 13 bases. In germline, CDR1 is SGHTA, CDR2 FQGNSA. V dropped 5 bases and J dropped 1; count of bases not matched to a gene: 4. The CDR3 is 16 amino acids. The chain's CDR3 is CASSLGLAGAQETQYF. The CDR3 nucleotides read TGTGCCAGCAGCCTAGGACTAGCGGGGGCCCAAGAGACCCAGTACTTC.

This clone appeared a single time. The V and J genes are TRBV11-2 and TRBJ2-7; D is possibly TRBD2 (6 bases). CDR1 SGHAT and CDR2 FQNNGV come from the germline V gene. The CDR3 covers 12 residues. V was trimmed by 5 bases and J by 6 bases, leaving 11 bases between them. CDR3 loop: CASSPTAGEQYF. The CDR3 bases are TGTGCCAGCAGCCCCACAGCGGGCGAGCAGTACTTC.

V is TRBV5-5 and J is TRBJ2-6, with D uncertain. CDR3 length equals 14 residues. Trimming shortened V by 6 bases and J by 1 base, and 8 bases separated the two germline ends. Looked up from germline, CDR1 is SGHKS and CDR2 is YYEKEE (reference sequence). The CDR3 sequence: CASNRLSGANVLTF. The CDR3 coding sequence is TGTGCCAGCAATCGGTTGTCTGGGGCCAACGTCCTGACTTTC.

The rearrangement joins TRBV10-3 to TRBJ2-2, with a weak D call TRBD1 (6 bases). The CDR3 runs to 15 residues. Germline V gene sequence: CDR1 ENHRY, CDR2 SYGVKD. V lost 8 bases, J lost 2 bases, and 15 bases lay in between. CDR3 sequence reads: CAIPLQGPNTGELFF. The DNA of the CDR3 is TGTGCCATCCCCTTACAGGGCCCCAACACCGGGGAGCTGTTTTTT.

CDR3 in amino acids: CASSAGTAVSNEQFF. The CDR3 DNA reads TGCGCCAGCAGCGCGGGGACAGCAGTCAGCAATGAGCAGTTCTTC. This chain links TRBV5-1 with TRBJ2-1, with TRBD1 as a possible D gene (7 bases). Germline V lookup: CDR1 SGHRS, CDR2 YFSETQ. The CDR3 loop spans 15 amino acids. The V and J ends lost 4 bases and 6 bases respectively, with 17 bases between them.

This chain uses TRBV6-6 with TRBJ1-1; TRBD1 might be the D (5 bases). Per the germline V gene, CDR1 is MNHNY and CDR2 is SVGAGI (reference sequence). The length of the CDR3 is 14 residues. The V gene lost 0 bases and the J gene lost 8 bases, with 13 bases spanning the gap. The CDR3, as DNA: TGTGCCAGCAGTTACTCGACGCGGGGGGGGGAAGCTTTCTTT. This sequence encodes CASSYSTRGGEAFF.

This clone has just a few counts. V usage is TRBV10-3 and J usage is TRBJ1-6; D remains ambiguous. The germline CDR1 and CDR2 sequences are ENHRY and SYGVKD. V gave up 4 bases and J gave up 10 bases, with 11 bases separating them. This CDR3 has 13 residues. CDR3 region: CAISGGKGSPLHF. CDR3 coding DNA: TGTGCCATCAGTGGAGGTAAAGGATCACCCCTCCACTTT.

This chain joins TRBV19 and TRBJ1-1; 11 bases map to TRBD1. The germline gives CDR1 LNHDA, CDR2 SQIVND (reference sequence). The CDR3 has 14 residues. The V and J ends lost 4 bases and 5 bases, in that order; junction bases with no gene match: 3. CDR3 residues: CASSTGTGGTEAFF. The CDR3 DNA follows: TGTGCCAGTAGTACCGGGACAGGGGGGACTGAAGCTTTCTTT.

This chain links TRBV4-1 with TRBJ1-1; D unresolved. V was trimmed by 1 base and J by 0 bases, leaving 9 bases between them. Germline V gives CDR1 MGHRA, CDR2 YSYEKL. The CDR3 length is 15 residues. The CDR3: CASSQVLAVNTEAFF. The CDR3 coding sequence is TGCGCCAGCAGCCAAGTCCTGGCGGTGAACACTGAAGCTTTCTTT.

The chain employs TRBV28 and TRBJ1-2, with D possibly matching TRBD1 (5 bases). The germline V and J ends were trimmed by 8 bases and 6 bases, with 19 bases remaining between them. Germline CDR1 MDHEN, CDR2 SYDVKM. The CDR3 has 14 residues. CDR3: CASGAPIKPDGYTF. CDR3 coding DNA: TGTGCCAGCGGGGCCCCGATTAAACCGGATGGCTACACCTTC.

The chain has TRBV4-2 and TRBJ2-3, with TRBD2 matching over 8 bases. Germline V lookup: CDR1 LGHNA, CDR2 YNFKEQ. Germline trimming cut 3 bases from V and 6 bases from J; bases unmatched to any gene: 8. The CDR3 is made up of 15 amino acids. The CDR3 DNA sequence: TGTGCCAGCAGCCAGGACTGGACTAGCTCCGATACGCAGTATTTT. Translating it yields CASSQDWTSSDTQYF.

The chain joins TRBV6-5 to TRBJ2-1, with 9 bases aligning to TRBD2. CDR3 length: 16 residues. In germline, CDR1 is MNHEY, CDR2 SVGAGI. The V and J ends lost 4 bases and 3 bases, in that order; junction bases with no gene match: 7. The CDR3 sequence: CASSWSRTSDYNEQFF. The CDR3 DNA reads as TGTGCCAGCAGTTGGTCCCGGACTAGCGACTACAATGAGCAGTTCTTC.

The sample holds one count of this clone. The chain has TRBV5-4 and TRBJ1-1; tentative D call: TRBD1 (5 bases). Germline V gives CDR1 SGHNT, CDR2 YYREEE (reference sequence). Deletions cut 4 bases from V and 7 bases from J, with 11 bases between. This CDR3 is 12 amino acids long. The CDR3 spells CASSPLDSEAFF. CDR3 bases: TGTGCCAGCAGCCCACTCGACAGTGAAGCTTTCTTT.

In this sample, this clone turned up once. Additional DNA sequences in this sample encode the identical CDR3. The chain links TRBV6-5 to TRBJ1-3, with D unresolved. This CDR3 contains 16 residues. With 0 bases removed from V and 0 bases from J, the gap between germline ends came to 9 bases. Looked up from germline, CDR1 is MNHEY and CDR2 is SVGAGI. The CDR3 DNA reads as TGTGCCAGCAGTTACTCGAGTACGTCCTCTGGAAACACCATATATTTT. Its translation: CASSYSSTSSGNTIYF.